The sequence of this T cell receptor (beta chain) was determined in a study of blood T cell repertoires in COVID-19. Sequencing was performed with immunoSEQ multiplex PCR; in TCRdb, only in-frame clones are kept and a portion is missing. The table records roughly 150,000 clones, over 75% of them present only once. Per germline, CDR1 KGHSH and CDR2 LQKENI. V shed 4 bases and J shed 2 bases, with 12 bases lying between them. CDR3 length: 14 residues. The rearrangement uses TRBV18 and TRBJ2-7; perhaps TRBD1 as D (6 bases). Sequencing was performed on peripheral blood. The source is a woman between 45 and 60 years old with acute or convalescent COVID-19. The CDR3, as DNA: TGTGCCAGCTCACTCGGACAGACGACCTACGAGCAGTACTTC. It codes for CASSLGQTTYEQYF.